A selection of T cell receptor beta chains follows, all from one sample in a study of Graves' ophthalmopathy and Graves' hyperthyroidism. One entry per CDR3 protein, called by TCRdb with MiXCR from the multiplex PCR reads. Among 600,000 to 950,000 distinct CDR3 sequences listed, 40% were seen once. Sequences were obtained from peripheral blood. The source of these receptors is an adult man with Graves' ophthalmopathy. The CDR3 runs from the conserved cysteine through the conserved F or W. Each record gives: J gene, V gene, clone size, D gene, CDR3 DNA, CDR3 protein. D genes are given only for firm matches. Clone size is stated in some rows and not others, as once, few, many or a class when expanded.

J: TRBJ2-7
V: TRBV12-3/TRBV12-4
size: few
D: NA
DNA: TGTGCCAGCAGTTCCAGACAGATCGGGCTCGAGCAGTACTTC
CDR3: CASSSRQIGLEQYF

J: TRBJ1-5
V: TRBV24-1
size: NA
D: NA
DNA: TGTGCCAGCAGTGGTTATCTCCAGCATTTT
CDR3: CASSGYLQHF

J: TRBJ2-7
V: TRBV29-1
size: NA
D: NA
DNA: TGCAGCTCCCGACAGAGCTCCTACGAGCAGTACTTC
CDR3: CSSRQSSYEQYF

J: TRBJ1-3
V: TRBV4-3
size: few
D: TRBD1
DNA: TGCGCCAGCAGCCAAGATCACAGGGGGAGCGGAAACACCATATATTTT
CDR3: CASSQDHRGSGNTIYF

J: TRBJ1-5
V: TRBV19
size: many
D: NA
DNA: TGTGCCAGTAGTGTATCGAGGCAGCCCCAGCATTTT
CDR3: CASSVSRQPQHF

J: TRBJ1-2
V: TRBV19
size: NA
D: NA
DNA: TGTGCCAGTAGTAATACCAGGGGAGAGAACTATGGCTACACCTTC
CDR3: CASSNTRGENYGYTF

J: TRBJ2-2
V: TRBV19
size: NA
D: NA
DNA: TGTGCCAGTAGTAGGAGACAGGTCACCGGGGAGCTGTTTTTT
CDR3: CASSRRQVTGELFF

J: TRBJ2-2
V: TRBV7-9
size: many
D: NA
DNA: TGTGCCAGCAGCTTAGGCCGCCTAGCCGGGGAGCTGTTTTTT
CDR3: CASSLGRLAGELFF

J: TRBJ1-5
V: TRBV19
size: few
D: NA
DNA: TGTGCCAGTAGTATAGCCCAGGGTAGCAATCAGCCCCAGCATTTT
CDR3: CASSIAQGSNQPQHF

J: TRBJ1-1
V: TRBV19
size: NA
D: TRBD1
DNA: TGTGCCTGCGGCAGGGGGCCAGCTTTCTTT
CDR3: CACGRGPAFF

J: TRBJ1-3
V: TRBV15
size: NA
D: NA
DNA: TGTGCCACCAGCATAAAGAGGTTAAAGGACAGCACTGCTTTAAGCACTGGAAACACCATATATTTT
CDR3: CATSIKRLKDSTALSTGNTIYF

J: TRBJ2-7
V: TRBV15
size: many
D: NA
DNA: TGTGCCACCAGCACTAGACAGACTAGCTACGAGCAGTACTTC
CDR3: CATSTRQTSYEQYF

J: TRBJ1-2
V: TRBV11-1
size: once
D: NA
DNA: TGTGCCAGCAGCTTAGGGGTCCAGGACTACACCTTC
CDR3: CASSLGVQDYTF

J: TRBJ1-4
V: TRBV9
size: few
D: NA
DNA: TGTGCCAGCAGCGTAGGGGCAGGTGCAGAAAAACTGTTTTTT
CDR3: CASSVGAGAEKLFF

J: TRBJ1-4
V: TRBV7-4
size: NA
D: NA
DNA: TGTGCCAGCAGCTCCGGGAATGAAAAACTGTTTTTT
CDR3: CASSSGNEKLFF

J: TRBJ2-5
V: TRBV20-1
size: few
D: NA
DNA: TGCAGTGCAAAACAGGACCCCGGGGCCCAGTACTTC
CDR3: CSAKQDPGAQYF

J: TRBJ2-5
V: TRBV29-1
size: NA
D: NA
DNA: TGCAGCGTTGAAGATCTGGTTGGCGGGGAGACCCAGTACTTC
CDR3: CSVEDLVGGETQYF

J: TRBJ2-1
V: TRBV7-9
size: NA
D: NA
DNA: TGTGCCAGCAGCTTAGAGAGGGATGAGCAGTTCTTC
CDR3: CASSLERDEQFF

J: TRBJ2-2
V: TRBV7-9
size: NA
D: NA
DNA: TGTGCCAGTGGGCACGGGGAGCCGTTTTTT
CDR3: CASGHGEPFF

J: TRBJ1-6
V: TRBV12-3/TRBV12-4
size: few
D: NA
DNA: TGTGCCAGCAGATCGATTAGCTCCTATAATTCACCCCTCCACTTT
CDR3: CASRSISSYNSPLHF

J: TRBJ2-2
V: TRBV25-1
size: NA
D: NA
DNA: TGTGCCAGCAGCCAAGATATTTTAGGCCCGACGAACACCGGGGAGCTGTTTTTT
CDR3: CASSQDILGPTNTGELFF

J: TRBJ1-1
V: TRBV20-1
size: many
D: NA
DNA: TGCAGTGCTAGAGTCGGGAACACTGAAGCTTTCTTT
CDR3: CSARVGNTEAFF

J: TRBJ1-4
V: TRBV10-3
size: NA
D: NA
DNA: TGTGCCATCAGTACTCGGGACGTGGGTGAAAAACTGTTTTTT
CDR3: CAISTRDVGEKLFF

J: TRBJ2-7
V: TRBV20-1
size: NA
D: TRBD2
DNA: TGCAGTGTCACTAGCGGGAGCTCCTACGAGCAGTACTTC
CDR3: CSVTSGSSYEQYF

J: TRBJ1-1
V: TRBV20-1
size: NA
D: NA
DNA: TGCAGTGCTCCCCTAAACCTGGCTTTCGGGCAGATGAACACCGAAGCTTTCTTT
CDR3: CSAPLNLAFGQMNTEAFF

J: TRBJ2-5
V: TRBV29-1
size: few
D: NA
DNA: TGCAGCGTTGAAGACCCCGGCTTCCGGGGTCGGGAGACCCAGTACTTC
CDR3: CSVEDPGFRGRETQYF

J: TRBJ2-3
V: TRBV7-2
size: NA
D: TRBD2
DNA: TGTGCCAGCAGCTCGGGACTAGCGGTAGATACGCAGTATTTT
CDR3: CASSSGLAVDTQYF

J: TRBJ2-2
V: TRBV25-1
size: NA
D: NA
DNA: TGTGCCAGCAGAACCTCGGGCGGGGAGCTGTTTTTT
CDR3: CASRTSGGELFF

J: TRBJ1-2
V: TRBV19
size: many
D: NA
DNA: TGTGCCAGTAGTACTTCAGCTGCTAACTATGGCTACACCTTC
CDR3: CASSTSAANYGYTF

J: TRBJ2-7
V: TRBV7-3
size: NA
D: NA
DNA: TGTGCCAGCAGCTTAACGGCAGGCCCCGGGGAGCAGTACTTC
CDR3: CASSLTAGPGEQYF

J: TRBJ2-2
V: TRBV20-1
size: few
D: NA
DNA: TGCAGTGCTGGAGGAGGACTGGTCACCGGGGAGCTGTTTTTT
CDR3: CSAGGGLVTGELFF

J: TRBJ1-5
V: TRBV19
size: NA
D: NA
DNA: TGTGCCAGTACAGGCCCATATAGCAATCAGCCCCAGCATTTT
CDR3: CASTGPYSNQPQHF

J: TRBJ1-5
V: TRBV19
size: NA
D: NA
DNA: TGTGCCAGTACCACCGACGGGCGGACGCACAATCAGCCCCAGCATTTT
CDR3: CASTTDGRTHNQPQHF

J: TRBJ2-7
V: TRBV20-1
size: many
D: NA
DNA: TGCAGTGCCGTGACTAGATCCAGCTACGAGCAGTACTTC
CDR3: CSAVTRSSYEQYF

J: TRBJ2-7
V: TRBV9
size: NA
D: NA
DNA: TGTGCCAGCAGCGTAGGAGGATCAGGCTCCTACGAGCAGTACTTC
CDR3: CASSVGGSGSYEQYF

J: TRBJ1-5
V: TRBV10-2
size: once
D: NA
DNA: TGTGCCTGGAGTGCAGCCGGCCAGGTTGGGACCCAGCCCCAGCATTTT
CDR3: CAWSAAGQVGTQPQHF

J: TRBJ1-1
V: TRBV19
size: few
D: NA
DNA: TGTGCCAGTAGCATAAGACGAGGCCCCATGAACACTGAAGCTTTCTTT
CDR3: CASSIRRGPMNTEAFF

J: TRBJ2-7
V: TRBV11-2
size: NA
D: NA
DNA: TGTGCCAGCAGCTCCCCCGGTCGACCGCAGTACTTC
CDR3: CASSSPGRPQYF

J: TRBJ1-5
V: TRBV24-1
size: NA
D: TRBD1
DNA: TGTGCCACCAGTGACCCAGGGACAGGCCGCCACCCCCAGCATTTT
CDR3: CATSDPGTGRHPQHF

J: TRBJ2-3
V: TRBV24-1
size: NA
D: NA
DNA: TGTGCCACCAGTGATCAGGACGGAAGTGCCACAGATACGCAGTATTTT
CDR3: CATSDQDGSATDTQYF

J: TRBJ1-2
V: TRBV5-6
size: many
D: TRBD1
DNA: TGTGCCAGCAGCGATACGACAGGGGGTTATTTTGGCTACACCTTC
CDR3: CASSDTTGGYFGYTF

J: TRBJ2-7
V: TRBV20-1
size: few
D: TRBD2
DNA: TGCAGTGGGAAGCAAGCGGGAGTCGGGGGGCAGTACTTC
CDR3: CSGKQAGVGGQYF

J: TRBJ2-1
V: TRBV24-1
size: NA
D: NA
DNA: TGTGCCACCAGTGACTACAATGAGCAGTTCTTC
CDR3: CATSDYNEQFF

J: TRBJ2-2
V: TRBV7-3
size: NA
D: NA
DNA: TGCGCCAGCAGCGACCCCCAGGGCAGGTACACCGGGGAGCTGTTTTTT
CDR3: CASSDPQGRYTGELFF

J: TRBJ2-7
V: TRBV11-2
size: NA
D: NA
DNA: TGTGCCAGCAGCTTAGATGGGGCGAGGGACAACGAGCAGTACTTC
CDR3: CASSLDGARDNEQYF

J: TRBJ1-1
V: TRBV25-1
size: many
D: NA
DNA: TGTGCCAGCAGTGAAAGGTACATGAACACTGAAGCTTTCTTT
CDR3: CASSERYMNTEAFF

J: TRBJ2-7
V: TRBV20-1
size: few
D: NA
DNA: TGCAGTGCTAGAAGCCAGACTAGTTACGAGCAGTACTTC
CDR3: CSARSQTSYEQYF

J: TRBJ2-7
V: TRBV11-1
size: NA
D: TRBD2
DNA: TGTGCCAGCAGCCCTAGAGGCCTAGCGGGAGGGCCCTACGAGCGGTACTTC
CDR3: CASSPRGLAGGPYERYF